Listed here are 6 T cell receptor beta chains from one sample, sequenced in a study of OX40 agonist ivuxolimab in advanced cancers. Profiled with immunoSEQ multiplex PCR; TCRdb holds only in-frame clones, not every one. This sample has 40,000 to 60,000 clones; 81% occur once, and the top ten carry approximately 6.1%. Sample: CD4+ or CD8+ T cells sorted from blood, taken in a trial of the OX40 agonist ivuxolimab. The receptors were sampled from an adult with an advanced solid tumor such as melanoma, head and neck, liver or kidney cancer.

The chain carries TRBV4-2 and TRBJ1-1; 10 bases line up with TRBD1. V dropped 5 bases and J dropped 4; count of bases not matched to a gene: 7. There are 15 residues in the CDR3. Germline lookup yields CDR1 LGHNA and CDR2 YNFKEQ. CDR3 bases: TGTGCCAGCAGCGCGGGACAGGGGTCGGGCACTGAAGCTTTCTTT. This encodes CASSAGQGSGTEAFF.

The J gene is TRBJ2-7, the V gene TRBV27; D is perhaps TRBD2 (5 bases). V was cut by 3 bases and J by 0 bases, with 9 bases left in between. The germline V gene has CDR1 MNHEY and CDR2 SMNVEV (reference sequence). This CDR3 region has 14 residues. The CDR3 sequence: CASSFAGFSYEQYF. The CDR3 region has the DNA TGTGCCAGCAGTTTTGCGGGTTTCTCCTACGAGCAGTACTTC.

This clone has just one count. The chain is built from TRBV6-5 and TRBJ1-5; TRBD1 might be the D (6 bases). CDR3 length equals 14 residues. Germline lookup yields CDR1 MNHEY and CDR2 SVGAGI. V was pared by 6 bases and J by 6 bases, with 15 bases between. CDR3 sequence: CASRTGQGIQPQHF. CDR3 nucleotides: TGTGCCAGCAGAACGGGTCAGGGGATTCAGCCCCAGCATTTT.

This chain connects TRBV27 to TRBJ1-4, with D unresolved. Between the trimmed V and J ends, which lost 3 bases and 3 bases, there was a span of 5 bases. Germline assignment: CDR1 MNHEY and CDR2 SMNVEV (reference sequence). The CDR3 runs to 13 residues. The CDR3 DNA reads as TGTGCCAGCAGTTTCCTCGCTAATGAAAAACTGTTTTTT. Its translation: CASSFLANEKLFF.

The rearrangement joins TRBV7-2 to TRBJ2-3, with 13 bases that match TRBD2. There are 16 residues in the CDR3. Trimming took 3 bases from V and 8 from J; bases not matched to a gene: 8. Germline V gene data show CDR1 as SGHTA and CDR2 as FQGNSA. The CDR3 sequence is CASSLEGLAGLATQYF. The CDR3 nucleotides are TGTGCCAGCAGCTTGGAGGGACTAGCGGGATTAGCTACGCAGTATTTT.

V usage is TRBV7-9 and J usage is TRBJ2-1, with a possible D match to TRBD1 (7 bases). Germline assignment: CDR1 SEHNR and CDR2 FQNEAQ (reference sequence). V gave up 1 base and J gave up 6 bases, with 10 bases separating them. This CDR3 spans 14 amino acids. CDR3 coding DNA: TGTGCCAGCAGCTTAGGCGGGGACAGCAATGAGCAGTTCTTC. Its translation: CASSLGGDSNEQFF.